This T cell receptor (beta chain) was sequenced for a study of blood T cell repertoires in COVID-19. Across the whole study: COVID-19 samples, acute and convalescent, were from the United States, Italy and Spain.

Sequenced by immunoSEQ multiplex PCR; TCRdb stores in-frame clones only, minus some. The sample lists around 170,000 clones, more than 85% occurring once. J gave up 4 bases and V 8 bases, and 5 bases lay outside the gene matches. This CDR3 comprises 13 residues. Germline V lookup: CDR1 LNHDA, CDR2 SQIVND (reference sequence). Source material: peripheral blood. This TCR was sampled from a woman under 40 with active or convalescent COVID-19. The chain employs TRBV19 and TRBJ2-5, with 9 positions matching TRBD1. DNA of the CDR3: TGTGCCAGTGGAACGGACAGGGGAGAGACCCAGTACTTC. This sequence encodes CASGTDRGETQYF.